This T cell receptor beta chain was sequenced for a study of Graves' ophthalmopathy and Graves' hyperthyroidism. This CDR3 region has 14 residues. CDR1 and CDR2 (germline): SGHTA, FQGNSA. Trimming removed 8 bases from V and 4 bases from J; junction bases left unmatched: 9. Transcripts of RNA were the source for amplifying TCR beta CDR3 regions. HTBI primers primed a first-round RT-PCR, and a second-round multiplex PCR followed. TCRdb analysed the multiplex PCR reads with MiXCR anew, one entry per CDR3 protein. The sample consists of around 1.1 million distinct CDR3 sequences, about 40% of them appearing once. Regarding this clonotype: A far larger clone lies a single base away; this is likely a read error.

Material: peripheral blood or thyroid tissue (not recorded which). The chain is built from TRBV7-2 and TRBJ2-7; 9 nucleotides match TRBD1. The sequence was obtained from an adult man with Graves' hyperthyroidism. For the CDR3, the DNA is TGTGCCAGCGGCCCCGGGACAGGGAATTACGAGCAGTACTTC. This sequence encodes CASGPGTGNYEQYF.